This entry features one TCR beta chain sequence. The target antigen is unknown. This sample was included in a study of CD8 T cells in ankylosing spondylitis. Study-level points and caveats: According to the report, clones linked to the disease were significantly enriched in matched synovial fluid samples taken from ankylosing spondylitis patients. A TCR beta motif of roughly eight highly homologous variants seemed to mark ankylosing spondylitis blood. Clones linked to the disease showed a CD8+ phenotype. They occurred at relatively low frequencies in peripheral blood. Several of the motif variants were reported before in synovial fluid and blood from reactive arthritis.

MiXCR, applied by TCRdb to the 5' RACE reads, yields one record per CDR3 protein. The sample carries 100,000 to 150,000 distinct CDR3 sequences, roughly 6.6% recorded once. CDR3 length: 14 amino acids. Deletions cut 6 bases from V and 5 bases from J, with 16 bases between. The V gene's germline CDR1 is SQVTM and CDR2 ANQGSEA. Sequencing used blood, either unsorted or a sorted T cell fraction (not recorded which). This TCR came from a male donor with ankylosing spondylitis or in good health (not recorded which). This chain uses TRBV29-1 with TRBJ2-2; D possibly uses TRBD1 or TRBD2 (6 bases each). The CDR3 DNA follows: TGCAGCGTCCAACGAAAAGGGGGGACCGGGGAGCTGTTTTTT. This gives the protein CSVQRKGGTGELFF.